This TCR beta chain was recorded in a study of control samples from healthy donors and cancer patients. Per germline, CDR1 SGHVS and CDR2 FQNEAQ. CDR3 size: 16 residues. J lost 4 bases, V lost 2 bases, and 10 bases had no gene match. Assay: immunoSEQ multiplex PCR; the TCRdb copy retains only in-frame clones and omits some. Here the sample spans 90,000 to 95,000 clones, around four fifths being singletons. Sequenced sample: blood. V and J are TRBV7-8 and TRBJ1-2; 7 bases match TRBD1. The TCR comes from a man aged 25-40 years in good health. CDR3 in DNA: TGTGCCAGCAGCTTATTTGGGGTAGGGGGCGGCTATGGCTACACCTTC. Amino acid sequence: CASSLFGVGGGYGYTF.